A selection of T cell receptor beta chains follows, all from one sample in a study of glioma-infiltrating T cells. One entry per CDR3 protein results from TCRdb running MiXCR on the multiplex PCR reads. The sample shows over 3,000 distinct CDR3 sequences, roughly two fifths of them seen only once. What was sequenced was glioma tissue, nonneoplastic brain tissue, or PBMCs (not recorded which). The receptor source for this set is a human donor with low-grade glioma or glioblastoma, undergoing nonglioma brain surgery, or in good health (not recorded which). CDR3s include the opening cysteine and the closing phenylalanine or tryptophan. The D gene is left open where the match is weak. Size tells how often a clone was seen (once, few, many) or the class of an expanded clone, and some rows leave it out.

TRBD1	TRBJ2-7	TRBV27	medium-sized	TGTGCCAGCAGTCTAATCGGACAGGGCTCCTACGAGCAGTACTTC	CASSLIGQGSYEQYF
-	TRBJ2-3	TRBV6-1	-	TGTGCCACCAGTGGCCCAGATAAGCTAGCAGATACGCAGTATTTT	CATSGPDKLADTQYF
-	TRBJ2-7	TRBV15	-	TGTGCCACCAGCAGTTACGTGGGGGACCCTAACGAGCAGTACTTC	CATSSYVGDPNEQYF
-	TRBJ2-1	TRBV7-2	-	TGTGCCAGCAGCTTAGCGAGTTTAAATCAGCCCCAGCTCTTC	CASSLASLNQPQLF
-	TRBJ1-5	TRBV20-1	medium-sized	TGCAGTGCTATCCAGGCGGTAGGAGGCAATCAGCCCCAGCATTTT	CSAIQAVGGNQPQHF
-	TRBJ2-1	TRBV7-3	many	TGTGCCAGCAGCTTTTCAAGCGGAGGGGAGCAGTTCTTC	CASSFSSGGEQFF
-	TRBJ2-1	TRBV7-2	-	-	CDSSFYICSVQGGYNEKFF
-	TRBJ1-3	TRBV4-2	many	TGTGCCAGCAGCCAGGCGCTGAGCTCTGGAAACACCATATATTTT	CASSQALSSGNTIYF
-	TRBJ1-1	TRBV6-2/TRBV6-3	once	TGTGCCAGCAGGCACGGGGTGGCCACTGGAGCTTTCTTT	CASRHGVATGAFF
-	TRBJ1-2	TRBV7-9	many	TGTGCCAGCAGCTTAGTGGGTGTCGATGGCTACACCTTC	CASSLVGVDGYTF
-	TRBJ2-3	TRBV28	medium-sized	TGTGCCAGCAGTTCGTTGACTAGTGGAGATACGCAGTATTTT	CASSSLTSGDTQYF
-	TRBJ1-1	TRBV28	-	TGTGACAGCAGTACGACTGAGGATGGCGAAATTGGAGCTTTCTTT	CDSSTTEDGEIGAFF
-	TRBJ1-5	TRBV4-3	-	TGCGCCAGCAGCCAAGGTATCGCAGATCAGCCCCAGCATTTT	CASSQGIADQPQHF
-	TRBJ1-1	TRBV5-4	-	TGTGCCAGCAGCTTGGCTTTCCACCAGGCTGGAGCTCTCTTT	CASSLAFHQAGALF
-	TRBJ1-2	TRBV15	-	TGTTCCACCAGCAGAGATCACACACACTATGGCTACACCTTC	CSTSRDHTHYGYTF
-	TRBJ2-3	TRBV10-3	once	TGTGCCACCAGTGACCCAGATAACCTAGCAGATACGCAGTATTTT	CATSDPDNLADTQYF
-	TRBJ2-5	TRBV7-8	many	TGTGCCAGCAGCGAACAAAGAGGCAGGGTGGAGACCCAGTACTTC	CASSEQRGRVETQYF
TRBD1	TRBJ1-1	TRBV6-5	-	TGTGCCAGCAGCTATGGGACAGGACTGAACACTGAAGCTTTCTTT	CASSYGTGLNTEAFF
TRBD2	TRBJ2-7	TRBV20-1	-	TGCAGTCCACCGGGACTAGCCTCCTACGAGCAGTACTTC	CSPPGLASYEQYF
-	TRBJ1-1	TRBV24-1	-	TGTGCCACCAGTGAACAGACAGAGGACACTGAAGCTTTCTTT	CATSEQTEDTEAFF
-	TRBJ1-4	TRBV7-9	many	TGTGCCAGCAGCTTAGGCGGCAGGGGAGGGGCAACTAATGAAAAACTGTTTTTT	CASSLGGRGGATNEKLFF
-	TRBJ1-5	TRBV20-1	medium-sized	TGCAGTGCTAGTGAAGGGTGGAGGGGGAGCAATCAGCCCCAGCATTTT	CSASEGWRGSNQPQHF
-	TRBJ2-1	TRBV7-9	many	TGTGCCAGCAGCCCAGCCGTACAGGGGATGGCGCGGGAGAGGTCCTACAATGAGCAGTTCTTC	CASSPAVQGMARERSYNEQFF
-	TRBJ1-5	TRBV20-1	medium-sized	TGCAGTGCTAGACGAGACAGAAATCAGCCCCAGCATTTT	CSARRDRNQPQHF
-	TRBJ2-1	TRBV18	many	TGTGCCAGCTCACCACCGACACCGAGGCCTAACAATGAGCAGTTCTTC	CASSPPTPRPNNEQFF
TRBD1	TRBJ2-3	TRBV6-2/TRBV6-3	medium-sized	TGTGCCAGCAGTTACGAATTAGGGACAGGGAGGACAGATACGCAGTATTTT	CASSYELGTGRTDTQYF
-	TRBJ2-5	TRBV3-1	many	TGTGCCAGCAGGCCACCAGGTGTGGACTACCAAGAGACCCAGTACTTC	CASRPPGVDYQETQYF
-	TRBJ2-3	TRBV6-1	medium-sized	TGTGCCAGCGATCGGGGGCAAACAGATACGCAGTATTTT	CASDRGQTDTQYF
TRBD1	TRBJ1-4	TRBV27	medium-sized	TGTGCCAGCAGTCGACAGGGCCGTACTAATGAAAAACTGTTTTTT	CASSRQGRTNEKLFF
-	TRBJ1-2	TRBV19	many	TGTGCCAGTAGTATAGATATCGCAGGGACGGGATCCATCTATGGCTACACCTTC	CASSIDIAGTGSIYGYTF
TRBD1	TRBJ2-5	TRBV6-6	-	TGTGCCAGCAGTTACCAAGGGACAGGGGAAGAGACCCAGTACTTC	CASSYQGTGEETQYF
-	TRBJ1-1	TRBV5-4	few	TGTGCCAGCAGCTTGGATCCTGAGAACACTGAAGCTTTCTTT	CASSLDPENTEAFF
TRBD1	TRBJ1-2	TRBV20-1	medium-sized	TGCAGTGCTAGAGCACGACAGGGAGGTAGCTATGGCTACACCTTC	CSARARQGGSYGYTF
TRBD2	TRBJ2-1	TRBV28	medium-sized	TGTGCCAGCAGTTTTTCCTTAGCGGGAGATGAGCAGTTCTTC	CASSFSLAGDEQFF
-	TRBJ2-7	TRBV10-2	-	TGTGCCAGCAGTGAAAAGCCAGAGTATAGCAACGAGCAGTACTTC	CASSEKPEYSNEQYF
TRBD1	TRBJ2-1	TRBV5-6	-	TGTGCCAGCAGCTTGGGATGGGACAGAAAATTCTTC	CASSLGWDRKFF
-	TRBJ1-1	TRBV24-1	medium-sized	TGTGCCACCGCTACGGACGCAGAGAACACTGAAGCTTTCTTT	CATATDAENTEAFF
TRBD1	TRBJ2-5	TRBV19	few	TGTGCCAGTAGGGGACAGGCGGAAGAGACCCAGTACTTC	CASRGQAEETQYF
-	TRBJ2-5	TRBV6-1	many	TGTGCCAGCAGATACGCCGGGGAGACCCAGTACTTC	CASRYAGETQYF
TRBD2	TRBJ2-3	TRBV10-3	many	TGTGCCACGCTAGCGGTGGGGGGAGATACGCAGTATTTT	CATLAVGGDTQYF
-	TRBJ2-7	TRBV4-3	many	TGCGCCAGCAGCCAACGGAAGACCGAGACCTACGAGCAGTACTTC	CASSQRKTETYEQYF
TRBD1	TRBJ1-3	TRBV12-3/TRBV12-4	medium-sized	TGTGCCAGCAGTTTAGCGGGGACAGGCCAATATTTT	CASSLAGTGQYF
TRBD1	TRBJ2-7	TRBV5-1	few	TGCGCCAGCGCCGGGACAGGGGGCTACGAGCAGTACTTC	CASAGTGGYEQYF
-	TRBJ1-1	TRBV28	medium-sized	TGTGCCAGCAGTCCCTACCCGGGGAACACTGAAGCTTTCTTT	CASSPYPGNTEAFF
-	TRBJ2-1	TRBV4-1	large	TGCGCCAGCAGCCCCCCTCACAATGAGCAGTTCTTC	CASSPPHNEQFF
TRBD1	TRBJ2-1	TRBV27	-	TGTGCCAGCAGTGTACAGGGGGGCTACAATGAGCAGTTCTTC	CASSVQGGYNEQFF
-	TRBJ1-2	TRBV7-2	once	TGTGCCAGCAGCCCCGCAGGGTTCGTAGGGCGCTACACCTTC	CASSPAGFVGRYTF
-	TRBJ1-1	TRBV7-2	medium-sized	TGTGCCAGCAGCTTTTATCAAGGGATGAACACTGAAGCTTTCTTT	CASSFYQGMNTEAFF
-	TRBJ2-3	TRBV5-1	many	TGCGCCAGCGGTAGCACAGATACGCAGTATTTT	CASGSTDTQYF
-	TRBJ2-1	TRBV7-3	many	TGTGCCAGCAGCCGTAGCGGAGCGAACAATGAGCAGTTCTTC	CASSRSGANNEQFF
-	TRBJ1-1	TRBV20-1	-	TGCAGTTCTAGGGCAGGGACTCAATCTTTCTTT	CSSRAGTQSFF
TRBD2	TRBJ2-1	TRBV12-3/TRBV12-4	many	TGTGCCAGCACCCGCGGGAGTACCTACAATGAGCAGTTCTTC	CASTRGSTYNEQFF
-	TRBJ1-2	TRBV6-1	-	TGTGCGGTCTACAACCGGGAAACGAAAGGGCATGGCTACACCTTC	CAVYNRETKGHGYTF
-	TRBJ1-5	TRBV15	-	TGTGCCACCAGCAGAGAACCGATTAATGAAAAACTGCATTTT	CATSREPINEKLHF
TRBD1	TRBJ2-5	TRBV14	medium-sized	TGTGCCAGCAGCCAAGAAAGGGCAGGGGGAGAGACCCAGTACTTC	CASSQERAGGETQYF
TRBD1	TRBJ1-2	TRBV3-1	-	TGTGCCAGCAGCCAAGAACAGACAGGGGATGGCCACACCTTC	CASSQEQTGDGHTF
-	TRBJ2-3	TRBV6-4	-	TGTGCCAGCAGTCTAAACCAAGGAAGCACAGATACGCAGTATTTT	CASSLNQGSTDTQYF
-	TRBJ2-5	TRBV28	medium-sized	TGTGCCAGCATTAAGGGTCGCCAAGAGACCCAGTACTTC	CASIKGRQETQYF
-	TRBJ2-7	TRBV20-1	-	TGCACTGCTACTCTCGACAGAACCTCCTACGAGCAGTACTTC	CTATLDRTSYEQYF